The rows below give T cell receptor beta chains drawn from one sample of a study of T cell responses to AZD1222 COVID-19 vaccine. Repertoires were generated with immunoSEQ multiplex PCR, while TCRdb's copy carries only in-frame clones and drops some. The sample shows roughly 150,000 clones, approximately 90% of them seen only once. This sample comprised peripheral blood, obtained 28 days after the second AZD1222 dose. These receptors were taken from an adult who received the AZD1222 COVID-19 vaccine. Both conserved end residues are part of each CDR3. D genes are given only for firm matches. The size field is filled for only some rows; it gives once, few, many or a size class.

d_gene	abundance	v_gene	j_gene	CDR3aa	CDR3nt
TRBD1	-	TRBV19	TRBJ2-5	CASSIVWTGRETQYF	TGTGCCAGTAGTATTGTGTGGACAGGGCGGGAGACCCAGTACTTC
-	-	TRBV7-2	TRBJ2-5	CASSSRTVKETQYF	TGTGCCAGCAGCTCCCGGACAGTTAAAGAGACCCAGTACTTC
-	-	TRBV11-2	TRBJ2-2	CASSLEGPGQPFF	TGTGCCAGCAGCTTAGAGGGCCCAGGGCAGCCGTTTTTT
TRBD1	once	TRBV6-5	TRBJ2-7	CASSSIGQQGGYEQYF	TGTGCCAGCAGTTCCATCGGACAACAGGGGGGATACGAGCAGTACTTC
-	-	TRBV19	TRBJ1-6	CASSILLTLTRSPLHF	TGTGCCAGTAGTATACTCTTGACCCTCACACGGTCACCCCTCCACTTT
-	-	TRBV3-1/TRBV3-2	TRBJ2-1	CASSLFSATYNEQFF	TGTGCCAGCAGCCTATTTAGCGCGACCTACAATGAGCAGTTCTTC
-	once	TRBV19	TRBJ1-5	CASSIHTITYQPQHF	TGTGCCAGTAGTATTCACACAATAACTTATCAGCCCCAGCATTTT
-	few	TRBV6-5	TRBJ1-5	CASMDRPAGQPQHF	TGTGCCAGCATGGACCGGCCCGCGGGTCAGCCCCAGCATTTT
-	once	TRBV7-9	TRBJ1-5	CASSLTAGQPQHF	TGTGCCAGCAGCTTAACGGCGGGTCAGCCCCAGCATTTT
-	few	TRBV30	TRBJ1-1	CAWSKRYPEAFF	TGTGCCTGGAGTAAGAGATACCCCGAAGCTTTCTTT
TRBD1	-	TRBV6-5	TRBJ2-7	CASSDGQVYEQYF	TGTGCCAGCAGCGACGGACAGGTCTACGAGCAGTACTTC
-	-	TRBV7-2	TRBJ1-5	CASSPRPYSNQPQHF	TGTGCCAGCAGCCCGCGGCCTTATAGCAATCAGCCCCAGCATTTT
TRBD1	-	TRBV5-1	TRBJ2-5	CASCPGTGGETQYF	TGCGCCAGCTGCCCTGGGACAGGGGGGGAGACCCAGTACTTC
TRBD1	-	TRBV29-1	TRBJ2-5	CSGRTGQETQYF	TGCAGCGGAAGGACAGGGCAAGAGACCCAGTACTTC
-	-	TRBV5-4	TRBJ1-2	CASSLGRAWGYTF	TGTGCCAGCAGCTTGGGGAGGGCATGGGGCTACACCTTC
TRBD1	-	TRBV19	TRBJ2-5	CASSQDRVQETQYF	TGTGCCAGTAGTCAGGACAGGGTTCAAGAGACCCAGTACTTC
-	once	TRBV30	TRBJ1-2	CAWQDREAYTF	TGTGCCTGGCAGGACCGGGAGGCCTACACCTTC
-	-	TRBV10-3	TRBJ1-1	CAIKGNTEAFF	TGTGCCATCAAGGGAAACACTGAAGCTTTCTTT
TRBD1	-	TRBV7-2	TRBJ2-7	CASSFGQGTLEQYF	TGTGCCAGCAGCTTTGGACAGGGGACCCTCGAGCAGTACTTC
-	-	TRBV5-1	TRBJ2-5	CASSSAWGAQETQYF	TGCGCCAGCAGCTCGGCGTGGGGAGCCCAAGAGACCCAGTACTTC
-	-	TRBV5-1	TRBJ2-5	CASTALGETQYF	TGCGCCAGCACCGCTTTAGGGGAGACCCAGTACTTC
TRBD2	-	TRBV5-1	TRBJ2-7	CASSTGTSGKTYEQYF	TGCGCCAGCAGCACAGGGACTAGCGGTAAGACCTACGAGCAGTACTTC
-	-	TRBV6-6	TRBJ1-4	CASSQSYLIATNEKLFF	TGTGCCAGCAGTCAATCCTATTTAATTGCAACTAATGAAAAACTGTTTTTT
TRBD1	once	TRBV3-1/TRBV3-2	TRBJ1-3	CASSQDGTGSRGNTIYF	TGTGCCAGCAGCCAAGACGGGACAGGTTCAAGGGGAAACACCATATATTTT
-	few	TRBV28	TRBJ1-1	CASSIVTEAFF	TGTGCCAGCAGTATAGTAACTGAAGCTTTCTTT
-	few	TRBV2	TRBJ1-5	CASSVQGQPQHF	TGTGCCAGCAGTGTACAAGGGCAGCCCCAGCATTTT
TRBD2	-	TRBV5-1	TRBJ2-4	CASRLAFSPGSGNIQYF	TGCGCCAGCAGACTAGCGTTCTCCCCCGGCAGTGGAAACATTCAGTACTTC
-	-	TRBV5-5	TRBJ2-5	CASSLYSGGQETQYF	TGTGCCAGCAGCTTGTATTCGGGCGGCCAAGAGACCCAGTACTTC
TRBD1	-	TRBV5-1	TRBJ2-7	CASSLGGTANYEQYF	TGCGCCAGCAGCTTGGGAGGGACAGCGAACTACGAGCAGTACTTC
-	-	TRBV18	TRBJ2-2	CASSRSWGRDTGELFF	TGTGCCAGCTCGCGATCGTGGGGGCGAGACACCGGGGAGCTGTTTTTT
-	-	TRBV3-1/TRBV3-2	TRBJ2-5	CASSQVFSPQETQYF	TGTGCCAGCAGCCAAGTTTTTTCACCTCAAGAGACCCAGTACTTC
-	-	TRBV24-1	TRBJ1-5	CATSDSSGQFNQPQHF	TGTGCCACCAGTGATTCCTCTGGACAGTTCAATCAGCCCCAGCATTTT
TRBD2	-	TRBV27	TRBJ2-1	CASSSTSGGAAAPDEQFF	TGTGCCAGCAGTTCGACTAGCGGGGGGGCCGCTGCGCCCGATGAGCAGTTCTTC
TRBD2	-	TRBV7-2	TRBJ2-7	CASSPGLAGYEQYF	TGTGCCAGCAGCCCGGGACTAGCGGGATACGAGCAGTACTTC
-	once	TRBV28	TRBJ1-2	CASSLQGPYGYTF	TGTGCCAGCAGTTTACAGGGACCCTATGGCTACACCTTC
TRBD1	-	TRBV7-2	TRBJ1-5	CASSKWFTGTDYQPQHF	TGTGCCAGCAGTAAATGGTTTACCGGGACAGATTATCAGCCCCAGCATTTT